This T cell receptor beta chain emerged from a study of CD8+ T cells in alopecia areata. Broader study findings: It was lesional scalp, especially alopecia totalis/universalis, that showed higher clonality than normal scalp.

Individuals with alopecia areata gave both lesional scalp punch biopsies and peripheral blood for collection. Sorting separated CD4+ and CD8+ T cells out of PBMCs. RNA extraction was followed by reverse transcription into cDNA, which acted as the sequencing template. Sequencing was performed with immunoSEQ multiplex PCR; in TCRdb, only in-frame clones are kept and a portion is missing. The sample holds around 80,000 clones; around 54% are singletons and the top ten take approximately 5.7%. V was cut by 1 base and J by 3 bases, with 3 bases left in between. The CDR3 consists of 12 residues. Germline V gene data show CDR1 as SGHAT and CDR2 as FQNNGV. A remark on this clone: As yet, its antigen is unknown.

The sequence was collected from a human donor with alopecia areata. The material sequenced was NKG2D-high CD8+ T cells sorted from blood. The rearrangement joins TRBV11-2 to TRBJ2-5; D not resolved. CDR3 sequence (DNA): TGTGCCAGCAGCTTAGCCGAAGAGACCCAGTACTTC. Amino acid sequence: CASSLAEETQYF.